This T cell receptor (beta chain) was found in a study of T cell responses to AZD1222 COVID-19 vaccine. Whole-study results and caveats: Donors skewed white British and female; clonal diversity was possibly underestimated. Unmutated variant regions are reportedly the target of nearly half of TCRs that are spike-specific. It was only 6 or 7 AZD1222 recipients who were seropositive at baseline.

Germline V gene sequence: CDR1 SEHNR, CDR2 FQNEAQ (reference sequence). The CDR3 has 15 residues. Trimming at V came to 3 bases and at J to 0 bases, leaving 0 bases not matched to a gene. As to this clone: Its antigen is still unknown.

Measured with immunoSEQ multiplex PCR; TCRdb has only the in-frame clones, and not every one. This sample has 80,000 to 100,000 clones; approximately 83% occur once, and the top ten carry roughly an eighth. The sample here was peripheral blood, taken 28 days after the second AZD1222 dose. The receptor was isolated from an adult who received the AZD1222 COVID-19 vaccine. The chain couples TRBV7-9 to TRBJ2-3, with 10 nucleotides matching TRBD2. CDR3 loop: CASSLTSGSTDTQYF. The CDR3 region has the DNA TGTGCCAGCAGCTTGACTAGCGGGAGCACAGATACGCAGTATTTT.